These T cell receptor beta chains were read from a single sample in a study of T cells in Graves' hyperthyroidism and ophthalmopathy. TCRdb ran MiXCR on the multiplex PCR reads and lists one entry per CDR3 protein. The data contain a few hundred thousand distinct CDR3 sequences, approximately 15% of them singletons. The sample taken for sequencing was blood. All receptors derive from a woman aged 30 to 39 with Graves' hyperthyroidism. CDR3s include the opening cysteine and the closing phenylalanine or tryptophan. The D gene is left open where the match is weak. The size of a clone is reported for some rows only, either as once, few or many, or as a class for expanded clones.

J gene,D gene,CDR3 length,clone size,V gene,CDR3 protein,CDR3 DNA
TRBJ2-5,-,16,many,TRBV28,CASSTRGGRGFGTQYF,TGTGCCAGCAGTACAAGGGGCGGCAGGGGATTCGGGACCCAGTACTTC
TRBJ2-5,-,9,many,TRBV28,CATGETQYF,TGTGCCACCGGGGAGACCCAGTACTTC
TRBJ2-2,-,15,-,TRBV27,CASSFWGSNTGELFF,TGTGCCAGCAGTTTTTGGGGGTCGAACACCGGGGAGCTGTTTTTT
TRBJ2-2,TRBD1,18,-,TRBV6-2/TRBV6-3,CASSWIQQGQANTGELFF,TGTGCCAGCAGTTGGATCCAGCAGGGACAGGCGAACACCGGGGAGCTGTTTTTT
TRBJ1-1,-,14,few,TRBV7-9,CASSPGIMNTEAFF,TGTGCCAGCAGCCCCGGGATAATGAACACTGAAGCTTTCTTT
TRBJ2-7,TRBD2,13,few,TRBV7-3,CARLGEGANEQYF,TGTGCCAGGCTTGGGGAGGGCGCCAACGAGCAGTACTTC
TRBJ2-7,-,13,-,TRBV28,CASSWSGKYEQYF,TGTGCCAGCAGTTGGTCGGGGAAGTACGAGCAGTACTTC
TRBJ2-1,TRBD1,14,many,TRBV28,CASGAQGLANEQFF,TGTGCCAGCGGGGCACAGGGGCTTGCGAATGAGCAGTTCTTC
TRBJ2-1,-,16,many,TRBV20-1,CSARDLGRAVYNEQFF,TGCAGTGCTAGAGATTTGGGACGGGCCGTTTACAATGAGCAGTTCTTC
TRBJ2-2,TRBD2,14,few,TRBV19,CASRGRLLTGELFF,TGTGCCAGCCGCGGGAGACTGCTCACCGGGGAGCTGTTTTTT
TRBJ1-5,TRBD1,12,-,TRBV6-1,CASSLDRRTQHF,TGTGCCAGCAGTCTGGACAGGCGGACCCAGCATTTT
TRBJ2-3,TRBD2,16,-,TRBV30,CAWSVPASGPPSERYF,TGTGCCTGGAGTGTACCGGCTAGCGGGCCGCCGAGCGAAAGGTATTTT
TRBJ2-2,TRBD2,16,few,TRBV19,CASSTRGGGEAGELFF,TGTGCCAGTAGTACCCGGGGGGGGGGCGAGGCCGGGGAGCTGTTTTTT
TRBJ1-2,-,15,many,TRBV7-2,CASSSHGRVNYGYTF,TGTGCCAGCAGCTCCCATGGACGGGTTAACTATGGCTACACCTTC
TRBJ2-1,-,18,many,TRBV3-2,CASSQDDFWTSGINEQFF,TGTGCCAGCAGCCAAGACGATTTTTGGACTAGCGGAATCAATGAGCAGTTCTTC
TRBJ1-5,-,12,many,TRBV20-1,CSATTGTQPQHF,TGCAGTGCAACTACAGGGACTCAGCCCCAGCATTTT
TRBJ2-1,-,15,-,TRBV12-3/TRBV12-4,CASSSGVTEIGEQFF,TGTGCCAGCAGTTCAGGCGTCACGGAGATAGGTGAGCAGTTCTTC
TRBJ1-2,-,15,few,TRBV18,CASSPRDGINYGYTF,TGTGCCAGCTCACCACGGGACGGAATTAACTATGGCTACACCTTC
TRBJ2-7,TRBD1,16,many,TRBV12-3/TRBV12-4,CASSPYPGQGSYEQYF,TGTGCCAGCAGCCCATACCCGGGACAGGGGTCCTACGAGCAGTACTTC
TRBJ2-5,TRBD2,18,many,TRBV12-3/TRBV12-4,CASSLTSGRASAPETQYF,TGTGCCAGCAGTTTAACTAGCGGGAGGGCCTCAGCTCCAGAGACCCAGTACTTC
TRBJ2-1,-,13,many,TRBV11-2,CASSPHSSYEQFF,TGTGCCAGCAGCCCTCACTCTAGCTATGAGCAGTTCTTC
TRBJ2-3,-,15,few,TRBV4-2,CASSDRGTRGDTQYF,TGTGCCAGCAGCGACCGGGGGACCAGAGGGGATACGCAGTATTTT
TRBJ2-7,TRBD2,17,-,TRBV7-9,CASSSDLAGASTYEQYF,TGTGCCAGCAGCTCAGACCTAGCGGGAGCCTCGACCTACGAGCAGTACTTC
TRBJ1-1,-,16,many,TRBV4-1,CASSRGGGTDNTEAFF,TGCGCCAGCAGCCGCGGGGGCGGGACGGACAACACTGAAGCTTTCTTT
TRBJ2-7,TRBD1,15,many,TRBV5-1,CASSLRTGVAYEQYF,TGCGCCAGCAGCCTAAGGACAGGGGTGGCCTACGAGCAGTACTTC
TRBJ1-1,-,14,many,TRBV28,CASRFAFSNTEAFF,TGTGCCAGCAGATTCGCCTTTTCGAACACTGAAGCTTTCTTT
TRBJ2-1,TRBD2,17,many,TRBV27,CASNTVAGESSYNEQFF,TGTGCCAGCAATACCGTAGCGGGAGAGAGCTCCTACAATGAGCAGTTCTTC
TRBJ2-1,-,16,many,TRBV15,CATSVHSGSNYNEQFF,TGTGCCACCAGCGTCCATAGCGGATCAAACTACAATGAGCAGTTCTTC
TRBJ2-3,TRBD2,18,-,TRBV4-3,CASSQDHTSGISTDTQYF,TGCGCCAGCAGCCAAGATCACACTAGCGGGATCAGCACAGATACGCAGTATTTT
TRBJ1-2,-,13,-,TRBV18,CASSPQTGSGYTF,TGTGCCAGCTCACCACAGACCGGAAGTGGCTACACCTTC
TRBJ1-1,-,13,few,TRBV2,CASSIGEYTEAFF,TGTGCCAGCTCGATAGGGGAGTACACTGAAGCTTTCTTT
TRBJ2-7,TRBD1,15,few,TRBV4-1,CASSHPGQGRDEQYF,TGCGCCAGCAGCCATCCAGGACAGGGTCGCGACGAGCAGTACTTC
TRBJ2-1,-,15,many,TRBV3-1,CASSTRPDPYNEQFF,TGTGCCAGCAGCACTCGACCCGACCCCTACAATGAGCAGTTCTTC
TRBJ1-1,TRBD1,14,many,TRBV30,CAWSPTGAVTEAFF,TGTGCCTGGAGTCCGACAGGGGCGGTCACTGAAGCTTTCTTT
TRBJ1-1,-,13,-,TRBV20-1,CSAPLVVDTEAFF,TGCAGTGCCCCCCTAGTTGTGGACACTGAAGCTTTCTTT
TRBJ2-2,-,16,-,TRBV7-9,CASSLVPGPVTGELFF,TGTGCCAGCAGCTTAGTTCCGGGGCCAGTCACCGGGGAGCTGTTTTTT
TRBJ2-3,-,15,many,TRBV11-2,CASSLDAGWFDTQYF,TGTGCCAGCAGCTTAGATGCAGGGTGGTTCGATACGCAGTATTTT
TRBJ2-7,TRBD2,14,many,TRBV7-9,CASSVGGSGNEQYF,TGTGCCAGCAGCGTAGGTGGTAGCGGGAACGAGCAGTACTTC
TRBJ2-5,-,15,many,TRBV7-8,CASRTGETPRETQYF,TGTGCCAGCAGAACCGGGGAGACCCCGAGAGAGACCCAGTACTTC
TRBJ2-1,-,15,-,TRBV5-4,CASSLGAVSYNEQFF,TGTGCCAGCAGCTTGGGGGCCGTCTCCTACAATGAGCAGTTCTTC
TRBJ2-2,-,15,-,TRBV9,CASSVFFAPAGELFF,TGTGCCAGCAGCGTGTTCTTTGCCCCCGCCGGGGAGCTGTTTTTT
TRBJ1-1,-,14,-,TRBV6-5,CASSYEVSGRPIFF,TGTGCCAGCAGTTACGAGGTCAGTGGCCGCCCGATTTTCTTT
TRBJ2-2,-,13,-,TRBV6-1,CASTLGNTGELVF,TGTGCCAGTACACTAGGGAACACCGGGGAGCTGGTTTTT
TRBJ2-3,TRBD2,17,-,TRBV28,CASSSQLAGGPLDTQYF,TGTGCCAGCAGTTCCCAACTAGCGGGAGGGCCATTAGATACGCAGTATTTT
TRBJ2-1,TRBD2,14,few,TRBV19,CASAIAGVLNEQFF,TGTGCCAGCGCTATAGCGGGAGTGTTGAATGAGCAGTTCTTC
TRBJ1-2,-,14,-,TRBV6-1,CASSYYGGLGGYTF,TGTGCCAGCAGTTATTACGGGGGATTGGGTGGCTACACCTTC
TRBJ1-6,-,15,-,TRBV6-1,CASTRGGVNNSPLHF,TGTGCCAGCACGCGCGGCGGGGTGAATAATTCACCCCTCCACTTT
TRBJ2-7,TRBD2,14,few,TRBV20-1,CSAKLAGGEYEQYF,TGCAGTGCCAAACTAGCGGGAGGAGAATACGAGCAGTACTTC
TRBJ2-1,-,16,few,TRBV27,CASSFLAGSPGNEQFF,TGTGCCAGCAGTTTTTTAGCCGGGAGCCCCGGCAATGAGCAGTTCTTC
TRBJ2-5,TRBD2,13,-,TRBV6-2/TRBV6-3,CASKGTSEGTQYF,TGTGCCAGCAAAGGGACTAGCGAAGGGACCCAGTACTTC
TRBJ1-4,TRBD1,15,-,TRBV20-1,CSARAQDREYEKLLF,TGCAGTGCTAGAGCTCAGGACAGGGAGTATGAAAAACTGCTTTTT
TRBJ2-5,-,12,many,TRBV20-1,CSAHLAQETQYF,TGCAGTGCTCATCTAGCTCAAGAGACCCAGTACTTC
TRBJ2-1,-,13,-,TRBV29-1,CSQGVVTYNEQFF,TGCAGCCAAGGGGTGGTAACCTACAATGAGCAGTTCTTC
TRBJ2-4,TRBD2,18,-,TRBV10-2,CASRPGLAGGLAKNIQYF,TGCGCCAGCAGGCCGGGACTAGCGGGAGGACTAGCCAAAAACATTCAGTACTTC
TRBJ1-2,TRBD1,14,many,TRBV20-1,CSAPGQGSDYGYTF,TGCAGTGCTCCGGGACAGGGAAGCGACTATGGCTACACCTTC